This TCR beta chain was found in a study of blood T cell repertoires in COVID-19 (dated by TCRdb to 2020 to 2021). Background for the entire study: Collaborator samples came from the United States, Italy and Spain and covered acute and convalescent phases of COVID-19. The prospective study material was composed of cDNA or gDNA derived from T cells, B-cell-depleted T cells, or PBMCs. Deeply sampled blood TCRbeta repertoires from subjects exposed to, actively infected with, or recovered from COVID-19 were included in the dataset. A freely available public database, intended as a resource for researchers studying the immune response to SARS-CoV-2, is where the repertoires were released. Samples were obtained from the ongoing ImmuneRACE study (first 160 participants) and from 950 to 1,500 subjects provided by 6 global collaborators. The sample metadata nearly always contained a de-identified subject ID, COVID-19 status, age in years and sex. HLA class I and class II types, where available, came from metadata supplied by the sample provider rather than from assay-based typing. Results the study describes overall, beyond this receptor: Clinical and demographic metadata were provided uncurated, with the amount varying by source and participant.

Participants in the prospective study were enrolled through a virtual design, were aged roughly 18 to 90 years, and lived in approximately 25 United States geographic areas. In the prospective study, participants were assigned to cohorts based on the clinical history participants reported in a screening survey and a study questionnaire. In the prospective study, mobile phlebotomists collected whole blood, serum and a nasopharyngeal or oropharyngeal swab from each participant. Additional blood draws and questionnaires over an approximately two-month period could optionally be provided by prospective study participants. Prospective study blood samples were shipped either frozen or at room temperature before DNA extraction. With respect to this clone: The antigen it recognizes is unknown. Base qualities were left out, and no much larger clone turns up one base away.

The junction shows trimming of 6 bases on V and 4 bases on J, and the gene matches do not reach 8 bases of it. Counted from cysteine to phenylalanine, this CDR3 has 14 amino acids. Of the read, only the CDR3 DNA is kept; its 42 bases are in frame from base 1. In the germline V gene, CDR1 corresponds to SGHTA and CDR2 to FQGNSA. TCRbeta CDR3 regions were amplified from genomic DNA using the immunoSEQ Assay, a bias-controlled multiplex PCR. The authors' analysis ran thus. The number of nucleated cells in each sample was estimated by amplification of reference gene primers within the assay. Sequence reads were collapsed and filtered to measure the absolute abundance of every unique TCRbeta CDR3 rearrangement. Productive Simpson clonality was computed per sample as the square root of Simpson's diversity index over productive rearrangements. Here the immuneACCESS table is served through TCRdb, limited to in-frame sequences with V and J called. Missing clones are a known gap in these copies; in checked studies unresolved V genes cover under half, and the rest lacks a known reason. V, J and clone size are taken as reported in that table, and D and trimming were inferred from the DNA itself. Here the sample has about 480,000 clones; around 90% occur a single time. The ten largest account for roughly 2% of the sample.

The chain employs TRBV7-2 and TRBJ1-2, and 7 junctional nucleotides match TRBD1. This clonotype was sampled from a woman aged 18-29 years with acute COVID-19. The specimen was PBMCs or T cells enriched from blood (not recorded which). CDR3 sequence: CASRTSGTAYGYTF. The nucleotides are TGTGCCAGCAGGACCTCCGGGACAGCCTATGGCTACACCTTC.